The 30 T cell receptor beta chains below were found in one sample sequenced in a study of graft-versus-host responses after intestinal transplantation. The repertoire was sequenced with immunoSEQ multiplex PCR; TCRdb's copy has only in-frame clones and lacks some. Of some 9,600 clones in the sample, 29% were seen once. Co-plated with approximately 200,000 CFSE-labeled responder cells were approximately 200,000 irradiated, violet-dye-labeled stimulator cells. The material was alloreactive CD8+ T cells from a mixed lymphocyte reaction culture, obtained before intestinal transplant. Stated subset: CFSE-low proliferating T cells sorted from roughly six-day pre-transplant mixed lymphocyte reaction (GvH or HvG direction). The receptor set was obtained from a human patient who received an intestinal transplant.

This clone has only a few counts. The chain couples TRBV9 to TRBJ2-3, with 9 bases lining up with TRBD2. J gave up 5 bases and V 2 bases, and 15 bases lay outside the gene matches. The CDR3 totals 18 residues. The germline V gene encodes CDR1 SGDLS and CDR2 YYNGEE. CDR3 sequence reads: CASSVGGGASGALDTQYF. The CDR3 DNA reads TGTGCCAGCAGCGTTGGGGGAGGGGCTAGCGGGGCTTTAGATACGCAGTATTTT.

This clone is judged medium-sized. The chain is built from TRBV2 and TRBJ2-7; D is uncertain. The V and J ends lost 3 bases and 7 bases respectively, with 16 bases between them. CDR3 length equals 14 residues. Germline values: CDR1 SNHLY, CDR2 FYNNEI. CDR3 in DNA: TGTGCCAGCAGTGAGGTCATCCTAGTACTTGAGCAGTACTTC. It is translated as CASSEVILVLEQYF. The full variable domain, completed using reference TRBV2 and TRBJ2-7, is EPEVTQTPSHQVTQMGQEVILRCVPISNHLYFYWYRQILGQKVEFLVSFYNNEISEKSEIFDDQFSVERPDGSNFTLKIRSTKLEDSAMYFCASSEVILVLEQYFGPGTRLTVT.

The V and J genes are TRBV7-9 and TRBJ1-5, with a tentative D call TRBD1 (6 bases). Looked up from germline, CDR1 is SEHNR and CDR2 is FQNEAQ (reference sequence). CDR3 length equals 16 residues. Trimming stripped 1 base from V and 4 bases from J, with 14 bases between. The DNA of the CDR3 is TGTGCCAGCAGCTTAGGGGGCCAAGGGGGAAATCAGCCCCAGCATTTT. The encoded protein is CASSLGGQGGNQPQHF.

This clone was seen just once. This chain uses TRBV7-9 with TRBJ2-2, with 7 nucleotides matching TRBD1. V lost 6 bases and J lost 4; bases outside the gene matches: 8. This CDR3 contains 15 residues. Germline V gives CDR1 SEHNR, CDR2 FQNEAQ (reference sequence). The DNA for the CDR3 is TGTGCCAGCAGTAAAGGGACAGCCTTCACCGGGGAGCTGTTTTTT. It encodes CASSKGTAFTGELFF.

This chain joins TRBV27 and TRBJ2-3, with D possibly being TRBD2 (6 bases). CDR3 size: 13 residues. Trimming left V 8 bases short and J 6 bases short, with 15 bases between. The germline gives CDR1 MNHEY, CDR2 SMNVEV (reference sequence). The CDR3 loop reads CASGGTAGDTQYF. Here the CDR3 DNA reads TGTGCCAGCGGGGGGACTGCGGGCGATACGCAGTATTTT.

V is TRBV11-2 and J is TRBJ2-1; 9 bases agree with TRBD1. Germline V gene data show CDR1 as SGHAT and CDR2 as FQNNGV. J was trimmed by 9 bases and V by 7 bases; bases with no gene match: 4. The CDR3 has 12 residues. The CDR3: CASTGQGGEQFF. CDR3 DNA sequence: TGTGCCAGCACGGGACAGGGAGGTGAGCAGTTCTTC.

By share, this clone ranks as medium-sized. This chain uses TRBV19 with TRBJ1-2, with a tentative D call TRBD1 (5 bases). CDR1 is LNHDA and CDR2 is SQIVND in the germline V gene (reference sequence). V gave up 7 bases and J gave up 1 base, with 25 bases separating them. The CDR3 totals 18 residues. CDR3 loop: CASTPTQPAAGLNYGYTF. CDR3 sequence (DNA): TGTGCCAGTACTCCAACTCAACCGGCAGCAGGGCTTAACTATGGCTACACCTTC.

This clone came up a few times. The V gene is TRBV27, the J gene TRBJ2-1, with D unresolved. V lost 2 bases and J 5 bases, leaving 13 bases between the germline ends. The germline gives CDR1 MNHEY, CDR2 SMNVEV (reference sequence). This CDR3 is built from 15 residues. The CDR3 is CASSLILERDNEQFF. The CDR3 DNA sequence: TGTGCCAGCAGTTTAATATTGGAACGGGACAATGAGCAGTTCTTC.

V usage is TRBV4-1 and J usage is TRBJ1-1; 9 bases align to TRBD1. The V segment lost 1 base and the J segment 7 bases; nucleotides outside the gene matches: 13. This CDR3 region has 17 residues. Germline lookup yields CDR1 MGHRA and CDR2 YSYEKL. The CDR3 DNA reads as TGCGCCAGCAGCCAAGGGAGGCCGGGACAGGGAAAAGATGAAGCTTTCTTT. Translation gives CASSQGRPGQGKDEAFF.

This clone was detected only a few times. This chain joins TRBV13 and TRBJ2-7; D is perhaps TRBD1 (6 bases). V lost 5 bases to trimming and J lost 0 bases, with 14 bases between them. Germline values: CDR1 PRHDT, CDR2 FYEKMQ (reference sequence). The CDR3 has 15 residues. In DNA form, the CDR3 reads TGTGCCAGCAGCCATGACAGGCAGAGCTCCTACGAGCAGTACTTC. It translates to CASSHDRQSSYEQYF.

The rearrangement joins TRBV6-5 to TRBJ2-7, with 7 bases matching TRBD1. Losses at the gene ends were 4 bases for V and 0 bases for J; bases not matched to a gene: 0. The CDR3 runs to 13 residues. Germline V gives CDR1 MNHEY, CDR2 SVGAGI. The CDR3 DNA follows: TGTGCCAGCAGTTGGGACAGCTCCTACGAGCAGTACTTC. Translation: CASSWDSSYEQYF.

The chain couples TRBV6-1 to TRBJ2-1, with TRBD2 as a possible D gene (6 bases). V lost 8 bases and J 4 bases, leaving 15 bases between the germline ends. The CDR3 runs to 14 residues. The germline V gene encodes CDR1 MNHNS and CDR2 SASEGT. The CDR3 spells CASAWGDGYNEQFF. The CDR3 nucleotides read TGTGCCAGCGCATGGGGGGACGGGTACAATGAGCAGTTCTTC.

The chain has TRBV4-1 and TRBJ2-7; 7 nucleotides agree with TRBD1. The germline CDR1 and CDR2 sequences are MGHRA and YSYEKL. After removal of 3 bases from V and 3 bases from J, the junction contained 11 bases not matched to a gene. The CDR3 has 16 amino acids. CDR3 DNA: TGCGCCAGCAGCCAGGGACAGTCCCTGAGCCTCTACGAGCAGTACTTC. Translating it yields CASSQGQSLSLYEQYF.

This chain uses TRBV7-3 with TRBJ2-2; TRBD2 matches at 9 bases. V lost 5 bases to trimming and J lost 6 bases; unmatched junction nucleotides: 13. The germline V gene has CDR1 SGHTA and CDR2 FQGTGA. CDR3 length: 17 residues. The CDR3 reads CASSPGRAGGRAGELFF. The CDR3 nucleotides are TGTGCCAGCAGCCCCGGGCGAGCGGGGGGTCGAGCCGGGGAGCTGTTTTTT.

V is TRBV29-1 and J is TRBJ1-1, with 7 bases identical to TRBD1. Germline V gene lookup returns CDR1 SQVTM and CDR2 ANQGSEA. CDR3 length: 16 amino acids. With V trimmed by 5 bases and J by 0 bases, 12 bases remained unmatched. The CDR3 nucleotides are TGCAGCGTTCGAGGGACAGAGCGTATACTGAACACTGAAGCTTTCTTT. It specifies CSVRGTERILNTEAFF.

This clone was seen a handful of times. Here the CDR3 DNA reads TGCGCCAGCAGCCAGACGGGACTAGCGGGGGCCACCCAAGAGACCCAGTACTTC. Encoded protein: CASSQTGLAGATQETQYF. The rearrangement joins TRBV4-1 to TRBJ2-5, with TRBD2 matching 14 bases. V lost 3 bases and J lost 1; bases outside the gene matches: 7. The CDR3 covers 18 residues. In germline, CDR1 is MGHRA, CDR2 YSYEKL.

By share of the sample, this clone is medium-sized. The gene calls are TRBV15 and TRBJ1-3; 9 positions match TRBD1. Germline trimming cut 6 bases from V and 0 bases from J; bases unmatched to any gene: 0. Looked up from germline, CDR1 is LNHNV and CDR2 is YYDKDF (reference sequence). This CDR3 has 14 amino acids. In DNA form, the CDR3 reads TGTGCCACCAGGACAGGGGGCTCTGGAAACACCATATATTTT. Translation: CATRTGGSGNTIYF. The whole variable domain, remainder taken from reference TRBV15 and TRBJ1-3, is DAMVIQNPRYQVTQFGKPVTLSCSQTLNHNVMYWYQQKSSQAPKLLFHYYDKDFNNEADTPDNFQSRRPNTSFCFLDIRSPGLGDTAMYLCATRTGGSGNTIYFGEGSWLTVV.

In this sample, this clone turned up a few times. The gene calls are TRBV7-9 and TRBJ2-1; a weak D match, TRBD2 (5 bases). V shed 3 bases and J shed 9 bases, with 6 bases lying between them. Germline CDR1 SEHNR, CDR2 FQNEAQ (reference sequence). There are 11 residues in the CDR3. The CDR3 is CASSFGGEQFF. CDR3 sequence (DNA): TGTGCCAGCAGCTTCGGAGGTGAGCAGTTCTTC. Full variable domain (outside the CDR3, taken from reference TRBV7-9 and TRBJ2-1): DTGVSQNPRHKITKRGQNVTFRCDPISEHNRLYWYRQTLGQGPEFLTYFQNEAQLEKSRLLSDRFSAERPKGSFSTLEIQRTEQGDSAMYLCASSFGGEQFFGPGTRLTVL.

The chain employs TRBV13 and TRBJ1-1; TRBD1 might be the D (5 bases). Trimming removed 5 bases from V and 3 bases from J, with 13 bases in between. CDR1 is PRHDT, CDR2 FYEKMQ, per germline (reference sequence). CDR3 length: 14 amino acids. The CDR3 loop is CASSVGTDYTEAFF. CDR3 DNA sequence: TGTGCCAGCAGCGTCGGGACTGATTACACTGAAGCTTTCTTT.

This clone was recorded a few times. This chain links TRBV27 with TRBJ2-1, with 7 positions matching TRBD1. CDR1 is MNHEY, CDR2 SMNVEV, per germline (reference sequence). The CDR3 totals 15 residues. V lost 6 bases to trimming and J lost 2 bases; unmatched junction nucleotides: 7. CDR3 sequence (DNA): TGTGCCAGCAGAGCGACAGGGAATCCCTACAATGAGCAGTTCTTC. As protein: CASRATGNPYNEQFF.

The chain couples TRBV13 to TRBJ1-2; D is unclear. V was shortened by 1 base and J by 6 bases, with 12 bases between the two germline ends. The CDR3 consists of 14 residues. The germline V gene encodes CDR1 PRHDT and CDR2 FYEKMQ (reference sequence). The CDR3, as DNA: TGTGCCAGCAGCTTAGCAGCGGGCTTGGATGGCTACACCTTC. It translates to CASSLAAGLDGYTF.

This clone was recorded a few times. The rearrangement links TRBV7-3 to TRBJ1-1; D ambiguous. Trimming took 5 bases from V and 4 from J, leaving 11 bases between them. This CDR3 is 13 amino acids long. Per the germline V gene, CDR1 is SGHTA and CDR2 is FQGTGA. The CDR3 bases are TGTGCCAGCAGCCCCGGGGATGGCACTGAAGCTTTCTTT. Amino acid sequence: CASSPGDGTEAFF. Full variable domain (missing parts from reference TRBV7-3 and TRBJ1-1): GAGVSQTPSNKVTEKGKYVELRCDPISGHTALYWYRQSLGQGPEFLIYFQGTGAADDSGLPNDRFFAVRPEGSVSTLKIQRTERGDSAVYLCASSPGDGTEAFFGQGTRLTVV.

The CDR3 DNA reads as TGTGCCAGCAGTGAAGCGCGGGTCGGACGGCCGGGCGGAAACACCATATATTTT. Protein product: CASSEARVGRPGGNTIYF. The V call is TRBV6-1, the J call TRBJ1-3; D is unresolved. CDR1 and CDR2 from the germline V gene are MNHNS and SASEGT. The CDR3 loop spans 18 amino acids. The V and J ends lost 0 bases and 4 bases respectively, with 19 bases between them.

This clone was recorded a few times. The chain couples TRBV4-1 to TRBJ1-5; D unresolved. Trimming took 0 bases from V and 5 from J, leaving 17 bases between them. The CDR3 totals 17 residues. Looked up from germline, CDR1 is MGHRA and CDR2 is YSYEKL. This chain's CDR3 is CASSQETRLYLDQPQHF. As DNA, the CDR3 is TGCGCCAGCAGCCAAGAAACGAGACTTTACCTGGATCAGCCCCAGCATTTT.

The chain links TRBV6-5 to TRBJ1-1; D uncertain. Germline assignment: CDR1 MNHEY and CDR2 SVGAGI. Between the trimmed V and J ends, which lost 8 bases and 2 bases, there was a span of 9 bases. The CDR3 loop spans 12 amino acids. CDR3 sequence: CASFGGNTEAFF. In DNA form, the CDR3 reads TGTGCCAGCTTTGGCGGCAACACTGAAGCTTTCTTT.

The CDR3, as DNA: TGTGCCAGCAGCTTTAGCTTAGGGGACACTGAAGCTTTCTTT. Its protein product is CASSFSLGDTEAFF. This sequence joins TRBV5-5 and TRBJ1-1, with D perhaps matching TRBD1 (5 bases). Per germline, CDR1 SGHKS and CDR2 YYEKEE (reference sequence). CDR3 size: 14 residues. V lost 2 bases and J 3 bases, leaving 11 bases between the germline ends.

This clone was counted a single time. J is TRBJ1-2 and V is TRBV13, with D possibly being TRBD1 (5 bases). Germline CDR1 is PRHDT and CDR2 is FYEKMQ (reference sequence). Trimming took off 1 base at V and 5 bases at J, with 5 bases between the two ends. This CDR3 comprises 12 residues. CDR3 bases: TGTGCCAGCAGCTTAGCAGGGTATGGCTACACCTTC. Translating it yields CASSLAGYGYTF.

The CDR3 protein is CASSLSSYGYTF. The CDR3 DNA sequence: TGTGCCAGCAGCTTATCCAGCTATGGCTACACCTTC. The genes are TRBV7-9 and TRBJ1-2; no definite D call. Germline V gene data show CDR1 as SEHNR and CDR2 as FQNEAQ (reference sequence). This CDR3 has 12 residues. Trimming pared 2 bases from V and 4 bases from J, leaving 5 bases between.

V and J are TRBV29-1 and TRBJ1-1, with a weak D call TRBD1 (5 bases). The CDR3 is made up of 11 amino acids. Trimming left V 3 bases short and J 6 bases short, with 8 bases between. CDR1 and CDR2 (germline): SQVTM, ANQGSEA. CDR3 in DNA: TGCAGCGTTGAGGGGGGTGCTGAAGCTTTCTTT. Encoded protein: CSVEGGAEAFF.

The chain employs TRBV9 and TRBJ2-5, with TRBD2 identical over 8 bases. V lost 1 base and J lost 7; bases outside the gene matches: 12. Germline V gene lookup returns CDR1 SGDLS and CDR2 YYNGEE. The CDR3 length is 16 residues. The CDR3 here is CASSVKSGGQLGTQYF. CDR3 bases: TGTGCCAGCAGCGTAAAAAGCGGGGGCCAACTGGGGACCCAGTACTTC.